The 23 T cell receptor beta chains listed next were all sequenced from one sample in a study of blood T cell repertoires in COVID-19. The assay was immunoSEQ multiplex PCR, and TCRdb's table has in-frame clones only and misses some. The profile shows about 230,000 clones, around 84% of them singletons. The sequencing input was peripheral blood. The receptors were gathered from a woman aged 40 to 50 who had recovered from COVID-19.

The V and J genes are TRBV2 and TRBJ1-5, with TRBD1 as a possible D gene (5 bases). This CDR3 is built from 16 residues. The germline gives CDR1 SNHLY, CDR2 FYNNEI. V was clipped by 3 bases and J by 5 bases, with 17 bases between them. CDR3 region: CASSDRTGGGYQPQHF. The CDR3 nucleotides are TGTGCCAGCAGTGATCGTACCGGGGGAGGGTATCAGCCCCAGCATTTT.

The gene calls are TRBV19 and TRBJ1-1; maybe TRBD1 (6 bases). V lost 3 bases, J lost 1 base, and 12 bases lay in between. The CDR3 is 15 amino acids. CDR1 and CDR2 from the germline V gene are LNHDA and SQIVND (reference sequence). CDR3 bases: TGTGCCAGTAGTATTCGACAGGTCGGGAACACTGAAGCTTTCTTT. Its translation: CASSIRQVGNTEAFF.

As for this clone: A junction end diverges from the germline sequence, so it may reflect a read error. This chain links TRBV29-1 with TRBJ1-1; the match to TRBD1 covers 7 bases. Germline assignment: CDR1 SQVTM and CDR2 ANQGSEA. The CDR3 contains 13 residues. The CDR3 DNA reads TGCAGCGTGGGTACAGGGGCGAACTCTGAAGCTTTCTTT. It translates to CSVGTGANSEAFF.

This clone has more than one count but fewer than ten. The chain uses TRBV23-1 and TRBJ2-2, with TRBD1 identical over 7 bases. TRBV23-1 is assigned to the ORF class and has an uncertain function. V dropped 3 bases and J dropped 4; count of bases not matched to a gene: 11. There are 17 residues in the CDR3. As DNA, the CDR3 is TGCGCCAGCAGTCAGCCACCGGACAGGATTGGCACCGGGGAGCTGTTTTTT. This sequence encodes CASSQPPDRIGTGELFF.

This chain joins TRBV2 and TRBJ2-5; TRBD2 might be the D (6 bases). CDR3 length equals 19 residues. CDR1 SNHLY and CDR2 FYNNEI come from the germline V gene. Deletions cut 8 bases from V and 1 base from J, with 29 bases between. The CDR3: CASPKRRGYGRTIQETQYF. As DNA, the CDR3 is TGTGCCAGCCCTAAACGGAGGGGTTACGGCAGGACTATCCAAGAGACCCAGTACTTC. Complete variable domain (other parts from reference TRBV2 and TRBJ2-5): EPEVTQTPSHQVTQMGQEVILRCVPISNHLYFYWYRQILGQKVEFLVSFYNNEISEKSEIFDDQFSVERPDGSNFTLKIRSTKLEDSAMYFCASPKRRGYGRTIQETQYFGPGTRLLVL.

This clone was counted only a few times. The V gene is TRBV5-4, the J gene TRBJ2-2; 11 bases fit TRBD2. The germline V gene encodes CDR1 SGHNT and CDR2 YYREEE (reference sequence). The ends lost 4 bases at V and 1 base at J; junction bases unmatched: 3. CDR3 length equals 16 residues. CDR3 sequence (DNA): TGTGCCAGCAGCCGGACTAGCGGGTTGAACACCGGGGAGCTGTTTTTT. It yields the protein CASSRTSGLNTGELFF.

The chain combines TRBV5-1 with TRBJ2-1; D not certain. V was clipped by 4 bases and J by 5 bases, with 16 bases between them. The V gene's germline CDR1 is SGHRS and CDR2 YFSETQ. This CDR3 spans 15 amino acids. This CDR3 reads CASSPLNNVDNEQFF. Written as DNA, the CDR3 is TGCGCCAGCAGCCCCCTAAATAACGTAGACAATGAGCAGTTCTTC.

This chain connects TRBV29-1 to TRBJ1-1, with D tentatively TRBD1 (6 bases). Trimming pared 7 bases from V and 0 bases from J, leaving 15 bases between. Germline-derived CDR1 and CDR2 are SQVTM and ANQGSEA. The CDR3 extends over 14 amino acids. The DNA for the CDR3 is TGCAGCGGTGATACCGGGACACTGAACACTGAAGCTTTCTTT. It yields the protein CSGDTGTLNTEAFF.

The V and J genes are TRBV9 and TRBJ2-2; 8 bases align to TRBD1. Germline trimming cut 6 bases from V and 6 bases from J; bases unmatched to any gene: 16. Germline CDR1 is SGDLS and CDR2 is YYNGEE. CDR3 length equals 17 residues. Here the CDR3 DNA reads TGTGCCAGCACCGTCGACAGGGGAGTTAGCAGCCCCGGGGAGCTGTTTTTT. Translated, it gives CASTVDRGVSSPGELFF.

The sample holds one count of this clone. Other DNA variants within this sample encode the same CDR3. The V gene is TRBV5-1, the J gene TRBJ1-3, with a tentative D call TRBD1 (6 bases). CDR1 and CDR2 from the germline V gene are SGHRS and YFSETQ. Trimming left V 0 bases short and J 0 bases short, with 7 bases between. There are 15 residues in the CDR3. CDR3 coding DNA: TGCGCCAGCAGCTTGGCAGGGGACTCTGGAAACACCATATATTTT. Translation: CASSLAGDSGNTIYF.

This clone was detected once. The rearrangement uses TRBV2 and TRBJ1-1; the D is unclear. Deletions cut 7 bases from V and 4 bases from J, with 13 bases between. This CDR3 contains 13 residues. Germline V gene sequence: CDR1 SNHLY, CDR2 FYNNEI. The CDR3 DNA follows: TGTGCCAGCAACGAACTAACCCTCACTGAAGCTTTCTTT. This translates into CASNELTLTEAFF.

This chain links TRBV7-8 with TRBJ1-5; D is ambiguous. V was cut by 3 bases and J by 6 bases, with 15 bases left in between. CDR1 SGHVS and CDR2 FQNEAQ come from the germline V gene. The CDR3 sequence is 15 residues long. The CDR3 coding sequence is TGTGCCAGCAGCTTCAATTGGGGAGGCAGTCAGCCCCAGCATTTT. Its translation is CASSFNWGGSQPQHF.

The count of this clone is one. CDR3 nucleotide sequence: TGCGCCGGTTCGAGGACAGGGGTATCGAATGAGCAGTTCTTC. It specifies CAGSRTGVSNEQFF. This chain uses TRBV5-1 with TRBJ2-1; 9 nucleotides agree with TRBD1. J gave up 7 bases and V 10 bases, and 12 bases lay outside the gene matches. The CDR3 length is 14 residues. In germline, CDR1 is SGHRS, CDR2 YFSETQ.

The gene calls are TRBV5-4 and TRBJ2-2; TRBD1 is a possible D gene (6 bases). The ends were cut back, 3 bases at V and 4 bases at J, with 13 bases in the middle. Germline-derived CDR1 and CDR2 are SGHNT and YYREEE (reference sequence). This CDR3 is 15 amino acids long. The CDR3 reads CASSSPGQITGELFF. CDR3 DNA: TGTGCCAGCAGCTCTCCGGGACAAATCACCGGGGAGCTGTTTTTT.

The gene calls are TRBV9 and TRBJ1-2, with 7 positions matching TRBD1. The germline V gene has CDR1 SGDLS and CDR2 YYNGEE. V trimming: 3 bases; J trimming: 8 bases; junction bases outside the gene matches: 10. The length of the CDR3 is 14 residues. CDR3 nucleotides: TGTGCCAGCAGCGAGGAGGACAGGCCGTCGGGCTACACCTTC. It encodes CASSEEDRPSGYTF.

J is TRBJ2-2 and V is TRBV19; TRBD1 is a possible D gene (6 bases). CDR1 is LNHDA and CDR2 is SQIVND in the germline V gene (reference sequence). CDR3 size: 15 residues. V lost 6 bases and J 1 base, leaving 12 bases between the germline ends. The CDR3 DNA reads as TGTGCCAGTAGACCTCTGGGACAGAACACCGGGGAGCTGTTTTTT. Its protein is CASRPLGQNTGELFF.

The chain links TRBV5-1 to TRBJ2-7; TRBD1 agrees at 7 bases. CDR3 length equals 15 residues. The V gene end was trimmed by 4 bases and the J gene end by 0 bases; junction bases not matched to a gene: 7. CDR1 is SGHRS and CDR2 is YFSETQ in the germline V gene. CDR3 amino acids: CASSTGTASSYEQYF. CDR3 DNA: TGCGCCAGCAGCACTGGGACAGCTAGCTCCTACGAGCAGTACTTC.

This clone appeared a few times. V is TRBV10-1 and J is TRBJ2-1, with 9 bases identical to TRBD1. There are 14 residues in the CDR3. Germline V lookup: CDR1 WNHNN, CDR2 SYGVQD (reference sequence). The J segment lost 4 bases and the V segment lost 3 bases, leaving 1 base of the junction unmatched. This chain's CDR3 is CASSEGTGYNEQFF. The CDR3 coding sequence is TGCGCCAGCAGTGAAGGGACAGGGTACAATGAGCAGTTCTTC.

V gene TRBV28 combines with J gene TRBJ1-2; TRBD1 might be the D (6 bases). The CDR3 is made up of 14 amino acids. Germline V gives CDR1 MDHEN, CDR2 SYDVKM. Trimming left V 3 bases short and J 3 bases short, with 11 bases between. The DNA of the CDR3 is TGTGCCAGCAGTTTGGGTGGGGGCGACTATGGCTACACCTTC. Translated: CASSLGGGDYGYTF.

This clone was counted once. The chain uses TRBV7-6 and TRBJ1-3; D is uncertain. Trimming removed 4 bases from V and 8 bases from J, with 12 bases in between. The CDR3 totals 13 residues. Germline CDR1 SGHVS, CDR2 FNYEAQ. Written as DNA, the CDR3 is TGTGCCAGCAGCTCCGGGGAATCAGACACCATATATTTT. It specifies CASSSGESDTIYF.

Only a few counts were recorded for this clone. The chain links TRBV7-8 to TRBJ2-3, with TRBD1 matching 7 bases. V trimming: 3 bases; J trimming: 5 bases; junction bases outside the gene matches: 5. The germline V gene has CDR1 SGHVS and CDR2 FQNEAQ. CDR3 length equals 14 residues. CDR3: CASSFEGAGDTQYF. The CDR3 nucleotides are TGTGCCAGCAGCTTCGAGGGGGCGGGAGATACGCAGTATTTT. Variable domain in full (rest from reference TRBV7-8 and TRBJ2-3): GAGVSQSPRYKVAKRGQDVALRCDPISGHVSLFWYQQALGQGPEFLTYFQNEAQLDKSGLPSDRFFAERPEGSVSTLKIQRTQQEDSAVYLCASSFEGAGDTQYFGPGTRLTVL.

The chain combines TRBV6-5 with TRBJ2-7; TRBD2 matches 7 bases. The CDR3 contains 15 residues. Trimming at V came to 2 bases and at J to 9 bases, leaving 13 bases not matched to a gene. The germline gives CDR1 MNHEY, CDR2 SVGAGI. The CDR3 DNA reads TGTGCCAGCAGTTACGCCTCGACTCCGGGACTACCGCAGTACTTC. The encoded protein is CASSYASTPGLPQYF.

Comments on this clone: One base away lies a much larger clone, so this may be a sequencing read error. In the same sample, other DNA sequences code for this CDR3. The CDR3 sequence is CASSIGQGAYDGYTF. The CDR3, as DNA: TGTGCCAGTAGTATAGGGCAGGGGGCGTATGATGGTTACACCTTC. The rearrangement uses TRBV19 and TRBJ1-2, with 8 nucleotides matching TRBD1. This CDR3 comprises 15 residues. CDR1 and CDR2 (germline): LNHDA, SQIVND (reference sequence). Filled out from reference TRBV19 and TRBJ1-2, the complete variable domain reads DGGITQSPKYLFRKEGQNVTLSCEQNLNHDAMYWYRQDPGQGLRLIYYSQIVNDFQKGDIAEGYSVSREKKESFPLTVTSAQKNPTAFYLCASSIGQGAYDGYTFGSGTRLTVV.